This T cell receptor beta chain comes out of a study of OX40 agonist ivuxolimab in advanced cancers. The assay was immunoSEQ multiplex PCR, and TCRdb's table has in-frame clones only and misses some. The repertoire holds around 76,000 clones, over 75% seen once, with roughly 0.66% in the top ten. This clone was seen a few times. The specimen was CD4+ or CD8+ T cells sorted from blood, collected in a trial of the OX40 agonist ivuxolimab. The clonotype originates from an adult with an advanced solid tumor such as melanoma, head and neck, liver or kidney cancer.

The CDR3 bases are TGTGCCATCAGACCGGGACAGGGGGAAGAGACCCAGTACTTC. It codes for CAIRPGQGEETQYF. The rearrangement uses TRBV10-3 and TRBJ2-5, with 11 positions matching TRBD1. V lost 6 bases to trimming and J lost 3 bases; unmatched junction nucleotides: 3. The CDR3 is 14 amino acids. Germline CDR1 is ENHRY and CDR2 is SYGVKD.